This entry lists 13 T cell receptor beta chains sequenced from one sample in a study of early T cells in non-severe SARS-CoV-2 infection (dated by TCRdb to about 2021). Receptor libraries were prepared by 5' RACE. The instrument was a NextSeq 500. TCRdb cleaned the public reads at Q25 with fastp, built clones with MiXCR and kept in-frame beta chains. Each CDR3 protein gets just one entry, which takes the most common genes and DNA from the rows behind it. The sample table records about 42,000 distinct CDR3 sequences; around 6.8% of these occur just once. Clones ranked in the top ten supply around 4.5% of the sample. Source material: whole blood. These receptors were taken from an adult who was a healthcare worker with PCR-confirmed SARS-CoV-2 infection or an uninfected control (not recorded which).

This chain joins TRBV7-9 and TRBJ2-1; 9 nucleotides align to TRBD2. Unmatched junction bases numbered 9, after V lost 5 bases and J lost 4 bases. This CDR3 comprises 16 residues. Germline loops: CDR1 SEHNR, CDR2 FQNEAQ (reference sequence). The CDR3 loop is CASSPRGGARYNEQFF. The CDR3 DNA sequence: TGTGCCAGCAGCCCCCGCGGGGGGGCCAGATACAATGAGCAGTTCTTC.

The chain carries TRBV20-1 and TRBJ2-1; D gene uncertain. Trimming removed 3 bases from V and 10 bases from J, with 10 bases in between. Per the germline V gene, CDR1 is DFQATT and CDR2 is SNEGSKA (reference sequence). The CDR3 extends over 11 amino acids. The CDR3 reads CSASSFDEQFF. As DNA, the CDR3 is TGCAGTGCTAGCAGTTTTGACGAGCAGTTCTTC.

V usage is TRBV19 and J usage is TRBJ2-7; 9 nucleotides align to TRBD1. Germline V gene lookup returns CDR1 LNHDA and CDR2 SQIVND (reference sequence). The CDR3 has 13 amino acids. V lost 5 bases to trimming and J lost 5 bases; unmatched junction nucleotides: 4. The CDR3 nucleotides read TGTGCCAGTAGTGAAACAGGGGGCCACGAGCAGTACTTC. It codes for CASSETGGHEQYF.

DNA of the CDR3: TGTGCCAGCAGCCCATCAGGGACGAGCAATCAGCCCCAGCATTTT. Its translation: CASSPSGTSNQPQHF. J is TRBJ1-5 and V is TRBV12-3 or TRBV12-4; tentatively, D is TRBD1 (5 bases). The CDR3 consists of 15 residues. Between the trimmed V and J ends, which lost 6 bases and 1 base, there was a span of 13 bases.

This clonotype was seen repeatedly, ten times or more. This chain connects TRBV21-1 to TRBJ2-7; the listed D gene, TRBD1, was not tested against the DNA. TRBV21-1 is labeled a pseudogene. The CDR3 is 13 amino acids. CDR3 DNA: TGTGCCAGCAGCTGCGCCAGCTCCTACGAGCAGTACTTC. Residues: CASSCASSYEQYF.

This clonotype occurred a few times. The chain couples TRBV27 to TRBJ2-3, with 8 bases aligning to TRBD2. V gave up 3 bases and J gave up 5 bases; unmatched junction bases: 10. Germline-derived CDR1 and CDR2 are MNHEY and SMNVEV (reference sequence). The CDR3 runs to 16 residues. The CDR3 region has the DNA TGTGCCAGCAGTTTGAGCGGGGGCCCCCGAGGAGATACGCAGTATTTT. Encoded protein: CASSLSGGPRGDTQYF.

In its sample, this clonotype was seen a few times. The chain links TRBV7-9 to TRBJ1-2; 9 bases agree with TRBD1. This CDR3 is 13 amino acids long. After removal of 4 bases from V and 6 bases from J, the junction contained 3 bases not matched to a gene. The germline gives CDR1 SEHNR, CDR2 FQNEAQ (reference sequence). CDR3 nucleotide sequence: TGTGCCAGCAGCTCGGGACAGGGCGATGGCTACACCTTC. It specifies CASSSGQGDGYTF.

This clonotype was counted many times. The CDR3 DNA is TGCAGTGCTTTATTAGGAGATACGCAGTATTTT. It yields the protein CSALLGDTQYF. The genes are TRBV20-1 and TRBJ2-3, with D unresolved. This CDR3 spans 11 amino acids. Trimming removed 5 bases at V and 5 bases at J, with 8 bases between. Looked up from germline, CDR1 is DFQATT and CDR2 is SNEGSKA (reference sequence).

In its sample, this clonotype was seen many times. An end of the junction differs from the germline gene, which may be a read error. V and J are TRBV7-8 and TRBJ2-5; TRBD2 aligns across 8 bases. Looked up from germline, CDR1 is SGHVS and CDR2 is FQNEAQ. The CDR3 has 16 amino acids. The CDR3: CASILVVAGGWETQYF. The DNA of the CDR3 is TGTGCCAGCATCTTAGTAGTGGCGGGGGGCTGGGAGACCCAGTACTTC.

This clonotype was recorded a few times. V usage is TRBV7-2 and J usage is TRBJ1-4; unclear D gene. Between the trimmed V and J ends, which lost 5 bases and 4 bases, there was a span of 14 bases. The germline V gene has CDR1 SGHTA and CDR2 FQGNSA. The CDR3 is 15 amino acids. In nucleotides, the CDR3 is TGTGCCAGCAGCCCCCAGGTCGGCTATAATGAAAAACTGTTTTTT. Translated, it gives CASSPQVGYNEKLFF.

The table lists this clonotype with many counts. The CDR3 spells CASSRTYLNTQYF. The CDR3 region has the DNA TGTGCCAGCAGTCGAACCTACTTGAATACGCAGTATTTT. This chain connects TRBV6-5 to TRBJ2-3; the D is unclear. CDR1 and CDR2 (germline): MNHEY, SVGAGI. With 5 bases removed from V and 7 bases from J, the gap between germline ends came to 13 bases. This CDR3 contains 13 residues.

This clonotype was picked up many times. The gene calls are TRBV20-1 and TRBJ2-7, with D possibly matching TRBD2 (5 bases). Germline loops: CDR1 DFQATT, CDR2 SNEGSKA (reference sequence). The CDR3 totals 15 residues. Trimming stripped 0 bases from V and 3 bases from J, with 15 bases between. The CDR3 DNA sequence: TGCAGTGCTAGAGATTGGGAGAAGCAAGTCTACGAGCAGTACTTC. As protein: CSARDWEKQVYEQYF.

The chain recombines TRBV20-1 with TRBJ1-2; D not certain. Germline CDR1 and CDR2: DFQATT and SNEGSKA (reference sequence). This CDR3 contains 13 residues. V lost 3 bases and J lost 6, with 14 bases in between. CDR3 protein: CSASGEFDHGYTF. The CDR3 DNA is TGCAGTGCTAGCGGGGAATTCGACCATGGCTACACCTTC.